The rows below give T cell receptor beta chains drawn from one sample of a study of human T cells and chemical hapten exposure. One entry per CDR3 protein results from TCRdb running MiXCR on the RACE reads. Among 85,000 to 120,000 distinct CDR3 sequences, around 10% were seen once, and the ten largest hold 1.5% to 2%. Sample: whole blood, taken in connection with sensitization to the hapten diphenylcyclopropenone (DPC). The receptor source for this set is a woman between 50 and 59 years old with alopecia areata. Some clones in this sample may be carry-over from other donors' samples. Both conserved end residues are part of each CDR3. The D gene is left open where the match is weak. Only some rows state a clone size, as once, few, many or a class for expanded clones.

NA	TRBJ2-2	TRBD2	TRBV11-2	CASSSWAGANTGELFF	TGTGCCAGCAGCTCCTGGGCGGGGGCGAACACCGGGGAGCTGTTTTTT
many	TRBJ2-5	TRBD2	TRBV28	CASQTSGVEETQYF	TGTGCCAGCCAGACTAGCGGGGTTGAGGAGACCCAGTACTTC
NA	TRBJ1-1	NA	TRBV6-1	CASSDLNTEAFF	TGTGCCAGCAGTGATCTGAACACTGAAGCTTTCTTT
NA	TRBJ2-1	NA	TRBV5-1	CASSLTGNYNEQFF	TGCGCCAGCAGCTTGACAGGGAACTACAATGAGCAGTTCTTC
NA	TRBJ2-1	NA	TRBV2	CASRAEGLSRNEQFF	TGTGCCAGCAGGGCGGAAGGACTAAGCAGGAATGAGCAGTTCTTC
NA	TRBJ2-1	NA	TRBV11-2	CASRRTQGGPYNEQFF	TGTGCCAGCAGACGAACTCAGGGTGGCCCTTACAATGAGCAGTTCTTC
NA	TRBJ2-3	NA	TRBV5-1	CASSLEGNTQYF	TGCGCCAGCAGCTTGGAGGGGAATACGCAGTATTTT
NA	TRBJ2-5	NA	TRBV28	CASRQSQETQYF	TGTGCCAGCAGACAGAGCCAAGAGACCCAGTACTTC
few	TRBJ2-5	NA	TRBV28	CASSYPTGAETQYF	TGTGCCAGCAGTTATCCGACGGGGGCAGAGACCCAGTACTTC
few	TRBJ2-5	TRBD2	TRBV5-1	CASSLIWTSGIRETQYF	TGCGCCAGCAGCTTGATTTGGACTAGCGGGATTCGGGAGACCCAGTACTTC
few	TRBJ1-5	TRBD1	TRBV18	CASSGTDSNQPQHF	TGTGCCAGCTCAGGGACAGACAGCAATCAGCCCCAGCATTTT
NA	TRBJ2-3	NA	TRBV29-1	CSVEDLGSALGTQYF	TGCAGCGTTGAAGATCTGGGCTCTGCCCTAGGTACGCAGTATTTT
many	TRBJ2-7	TRBD1	TRBV2	CASSEKVGDRGYEQYF	TGTGCCAGCAGTGAAAAGGTGGGCGACAGGGGCTACGAGCAGTACTTC
few	TRBJ1-5	TRBD1	TRBV18	CASSQGTAFNQPQHF	TGTGCCAGCTCACAAGGGACAGCTTTTAATCAGCCCCAGCATTTT
few	TRBJ1-5	NA	TRBV10-2	CASSGQADQPQHF	TGCGCCAGCAGTGGACAGGCCGATCAGCCCCAGCATTTT
few	TRBJ1-1	TRBD1	TRBV15	CATSRAARGLTEAFF	TGTGCCACCAGCAGAGCGGCCAGGGGGTTGACTGAAGCTTTCTTT
many	TRBJ2-2	TRBD2	TRBV12-3/TRBV12-4	CASSSGLAGTGELFF	TGTGCCAGCTCGTCGGGACTAGCGGGGACCGGGGAGCTGTTTTTT
few	TRBJ1-2	NA	TRBV7-8	CASSLAFGTYYGYTF	TGTGCCAGCAGCTTAGCCTTCGGGACGTACTATGGCTACACCTTC
NA	TRBJ1-6	TRBD1	TRBV6-2/TRBV6-3	CASRYTRTGGPPLHF	TGTGCCAGCAGATATACTCGGACAGGGGGCCCACCCCTCCACTTT
few	TRBJ2-7	TRBD2	TRBV20-1	CSARDREGGYEQYF	TGCAGTGCTAGAGATCGGGAGGGCGGCTACGAGCAGTACTTC
few	TRBJ2-1	TRBD2	TRBV11-2	CASSSPETGTSGAGEQFF	TGTGCCAGCAGCTCGCCTGAAACCGGGACTAGCGGGGCGGGTGAGCAGTTCTTC
NA	TRBJ2-3	NA	TRBV7-9	CTLSIRSTDTQYF	TGTACCCTCTCAATTAGGTCAACAGATACGCAGTATTTT
many	TRBJ2-6	NA	TRBV7-8	CASSLRSGAFGANVLTF	TGTGCCAGCAGCTTGAGGTCAGGGGCTTTTGGGGCCAACGTCCTGACTTTC
few	TRBJ2-7	TRBD1	TRBV10-3	CAISRDREKRSEQYF	TGTGCCATCAGCCGGGACAGAGAGAAAAGGTCCGAGCAGTACTTC
NA	TRBJ2-7	TRBD2	TRBV18	CASSSGLAGVRSYEQYF	TGTGCCAGCTCATCGGGACTAGCGGGAGTAAGGTCCTACGAGCAGTACTTC
NA	TRBJ2-1	NA	TRBV11-2	CASSQWGASGNEQFF	TGTGCCAGCAGTCAATGGGGGGCGTCCGGCAATGAGCAGTTCTTC
few	TRBJ1-6	NA	TRBV11-3	CASSLDPPPSETKVEKYNSPLHF	TGTGCCAGCAGCTTAGACCCCCCACCGAGCGAGACGAAAGTAGAGAAATATAATTCACCCCTCCACTTT
few	TRBJ1-4	NA	TRBV7-9	CASSVVSTNEKLFF	TGTGCCAGCAGCGTAGTTTCAACTAATGAAAAACTGTTTTTT
NA	TRBJ2-2	NA	TRBV6-1	CASLIPWGAGELFF	TGTGCCAGCTTAATACCATGGGGGGCCGGGGAGCTGTTTTTT
many	TRBJ2-2	NA	TRBV7-6	CASSFWALGPNTGELFF	TGTGCCAGCAGCTTTTGGGCGCTCGGGCCGAACACCGGGGAGCTGTTTTTT
few	TRBJ1-6	TRBD1	TRBV2	CASSVGQSNSPLHF	TGTGCCAGCAGTGTGGGACAGTCTAATTCACCCCTCCACTTT
many	TRBJ2-7	NA	TRBV29-1	CSVAGTSLPRSSYEQYF	TGCAGCGTTGCCGGGACCTCCCTTCCTCGGAGCTCCTACGAGCAGTACTTC
NA	TRBJ1-5	NA	TRBV29-1	CSVGTDNQPQHF	TGCAGCGTTGGGACGGACAATCAGCCCCAGCATTTT
many	TRBJ2-5	NA	TRBV10-3	CAISESSVAAETQYF	TGTGCCATCAGTGAGTCGAGTGTGGCAGCAGAGACCCAGTACTTC
NA	TRBJ1-3	NA	TRBV18	CASSRSGRPSGNTIYF	TGTGCCAGCTCACGGTCCGGGAGGCCCTCTGGAAACACCATATATTTT
NA	TRBJ1-6	NA	TRBV27	CASSLNGVPLHF	TGTGCCAGCAGTTTAAACGGAGTGCCCCTCCACTTT
NA	TRBJ1-1	TRBD1	TRBV11-2	CASSQTGQSGTEAFF	TGTGCCAGCAGCCAAACGGGACAGTCAGGCACTGAAGCTTTCTTT
many	TRBJ1-5	TRBD1	TRBV6-5	CASSGDSNNQPQHF	TGTGCCAGCAGTGGGGACAGTAACAATCAGCCCCAGCATTTT
NA	TRBJ2-5	TRBD2	TRBV5-6	CASSFGSGESPQYF	TGTGCCAGCAGCTTCGGCAGCGGGGAAAGCCCCCAGTACTTC
few	TRBJ2-1	NA	TRBV19	CASRDPLKQGYNEQFF	TGTGCCAGTAGAGATCCTCTCAAACAGGGTTACAATGAGCAGTTCTTC
few	TRBJ1-2	NA	TRBV29-1	CSVEDGVAGAPEGYTF	TGCAGCGTTGAAGACGGCGTAGCGGGAGCACCGGAGGGGTACACCTTC
NA	TRBJ1-3	NA	TRBV10-2	CASSEQGSGNTIYF	TGCGCCAGCAGTGAACAGGGCTCTGGAAACACCATATATTTT
NA	TRBJ2-1	TRBD1	TRBV5-4	CASSLAPGQIDNNEQFF	TGTGCCAGCAGCTTGGCCCCGGGACAGATAGACAACAATGAGCAGTTCTTC
few	TRBJ2-1	NA	TRBV7-2	CASSSHPLANEQFF	TGTGCCAGCAGCTCACACCCCTTAGCAAATGAGCAGTTCTTC
many	TRBJ2-1	TRBD1	TRBV28	CASSSSGGSYNEQFF	TGTGCCAGCAGTTCCTCAGGGGGCTCCTACAATGAGCAGTTCTTC
many	TRBJ1-1	NA	TRBV4-3	CASSQDIIERGTEAFF	TGCGCCAGCAGCCAAGACATAATAGAGAGAGGCACTGAAGCTTTCTTT
many	TRBJ1-2	TRBD1	TRBV4-1	CASSQRTGVGYTF	TGCGCCAGCAGCCAGAGGACAGGGGTTGGCTACACCTTC
few	TRBJ2-2	NA	TRBV6-1	CASRKGGSVYQTGELFF	TGTGCCAGCAGGAAGGGGGGGAGCGTCTATCAAACCGGGGAGCTGTTTTTT
NA	TRBJ1-5	NA	TRBV6-2/TRBV6-3	CASSRDWNQPQHF	TGTGCCAGCAGTCGCGATTGGAATCAGCCCCAGCATTTT
few	TRBJ2-6	TRBD1	TRBV5-1	CASSATGGRDSGANVLTF	TGCGCCAGCAGCGCCACAGGGGGCCGCGACTCTGGGGCCAACGTCCTGACTTTC
few	TRBJ2-2	NA	TRBV29-1	CSLDRNTGELFF	TGCAGCCTTGATAGGAACACCGGGGAGCTGTTTTTT